Sequencing of this T cell receptor beta chain was carried out in a study of molecular identifiers for immune sequencing clone quantification. Germline CDR1 SQVTM, CDR2 ANQGSEA. CDR3 length equals 14 residues. V lost 7 bases, J lost 3 bases, and 11 bases stayed unmatched. When naive CD8 T cells were sorted, they were gated as CD8+CD4-CCR7+CD45RA+. Generation of bulk TCR libraries relied on previously described methods and listed TCR primers. MiXCR, run by TCRdb on the PCR reads, gives a single entry per CDR3 protein. The table lists some 89,000 distinct CDR3 sequences, 24% of them singletons. This clonotype was seen ten or more times.

This chain links TRBV29-1 with TRBJ2-7, with 8 bases that match TRBD1. The receptor comes from a human donor in good health. Some libraries in this study had Jurkat cell RNA spiked in. Sequenced material: naive CD8+ T cells from blood, with Jurkat cell RNA spiked in. The subset: FACS-sorted CD8+CD4-CCR7+CD45RA+ naive T cells. This CDR3 reads CSAGTGPFVYEQYF. Here the CDR3 DNA reads TGCAGCGCTGGGACAGGACCGTTTGTCTACGAGCAGTACTTC.